This T cell receptor beta chain was profiled in a study of OX40 agonist ivuxolimab in advanced cancers. Study-wide context: Recorded diagnoses for dose-escalation patients were hepatocellular carcinoma, melanoma, renal cell or head and neck cancer. Two patients with cutaneous melanoma and one with hepatocellular carcinoma, three in total, showed partial responses.

This clone was seen only once. The assay was immunoSEQ multiplex PCR, and TCRdb's table has in-frame clones only and misses some. Of around 80,000 clones in the sample, about 86% are singletons; the top ten hold approximately 0.99%. Germline CDR1 reads SGHAT; CDR2 reads FQNNGV. This CDR3 spans 16 amino acids. Sample: CD4+ or CD8+ T cells sorted from blood, taken in a trial of the OX40 agonist ivuxolimab. The rearrangement links TRBV11-2 to TRBJ2-5, with 7 bases fitting TRBD2. The DNA end is a closer match to TRBJ2-7, so the J assignment may be wrong. The TCR comes from an adult with an advanced solid tumor such as melanoma, head and neck, liver or kidney cancer. For the CDR3, the DNA is TGTGCCAGCAGCTTACCCCACCCGGGGGGTCATGGCGAGCAGTACTTC. Protein sequence: CASSLPHPGGHGEQYF.